A single sample is the source of the 32 T cell receptor beta chains below, sequenced in a study of neoadjuvant nivolumab and ipilimumab in lung cancer. The method was immunoSEQ multiplex PCR; TCRdb's version includes in-frame clones alone and lacks a portion of them. The sample holds 19,000 or so clones; 60% to 85% are singletons and the top ten take 9%. The sample here was tumor tissue, taken after neoadjuvant nivolumab, alone or with ipilimumab, at or shortly before surgery. The receptors were sampled from an adult with non-small cell lung cancer.

The CDR3 reads CASSLDPGYGYTF. The CDR3 nucleotides are TGTGCCAGCAGTTTGGACCCTGGCTATGGCTACACCTTC. J is TRBJ1-2 and V is TRBV6-6; no definite D call. Trimming removed 4 bases from V and 4 bases from J, with 10 bases in between. Germline lookup yields CDR1 MNHNY and CDR2 SVGAGI (reference sequence). There are 13 residues in the CDR3.

This chain links TRBV2 with TRBJ1-1; perhaps TRBD1 as D (5 bases). This CDR3 is built from 14 residues. Trimming stripped 5 bases from V and 4 bases from J, with 14 bases between. Germline assignment: CDR1 SNHLY and CDR2 FYNNEI. CDR3 sequence: CASSSRAQGTEAFF. The CDR3 DNA is TGTGCCAGCAGTTCGCGGGCGCAGGGCACTGAAGCTTTCTTT.

The CDR3 DNA follows: TGTGCCAGCAGCGCCCGTATTACCAATGAGCAGTTCTTC. Translated: CASSARITNEQFF. The J gene is TRBJ2-1, the V gene TRBV9, with D uncertain. The V gene lost 3 bases and the J gene lost 6 bases, with 10 bases spanning the gap. There are 13 residues in the CDR3. Germline CDR1 and CDR2: SGDLS and YYNGEE.

The chain carries TRBV18 and TRBJ2-6; D perhaps matches TRBD1 (6 bases). V lost 6 bases to trimming and J lost 0 bases, with 15 bases between them. CDR1 is KGHSH and CDR2 is LQKENI in the germline V gene. The length of the CDR3 is 17 residues. In DNA, the CDR3 is TGTGCCAGCTCCCTCACAGGGTCCACCTCTGGGGCCAACGTCCTGACTTTC. Translated, it gives CASSLTGSTSGANVLTF.

This rearrangement joins TRBV4-1 to TRBJ2-5; a weak D match, TRBD1 (8 bases). V gave up 4 bases and J gave up 5 bases, with 17 bases separating them. Germline loops: CDR1 MGHRA, CDR2 YSYEKL. The length of the CDR3 is 15 residues. The CDR3 sequence: CASSLPGQGGETQYF. The CDR3 DNA is TGCGCCAGCAGCCTCCCTGGACAGGGAGGGGAGACCCAGTACTTC.

The chain combines TRBV5-4 with TRBJ2-1; no clear D gene. V was pared by 1 base and J by 1 base, with 9 bases between. The CDR3 consists of 15 residues. Germline-derived CDR1 and CDR2 are SGHNT and YYREEE (reference sequence). Written as DNA, the CDR3 is TGTGCCAGCAGCTTGCTGACCGCTTCCTACAATGAGCAGTTCTTC. It codes for CASSLLTASYNEQFF.

This clone was picked up one time. The chain carries TRBV7-9 and TRBJ2-2; no definite D call. Deletions cut 1 base from V and 2 bases from J, with 5 bases between. The germline gives CDR1 SEHNR, CDR2 FQNEAQ (reference sequence). This CDR3 comprises 14 residues. The CDR3, as DNA: TGTGCCAGCAGCTTAGTCGGAAACACCGGGGAGCTGTTTTTT. Translating it yields CASSLVGNTGELFF.

The CDR3 DNA follows: TGCGCCAGCAGCTTGGGGGCTCCGTCTACTTACAATGAGCAGTTCTTC. Encoded protein: CASSLGAPSTYNEQFF. The V and J genes are TRBV5-1 and TRBJ2-1; D ambiguous. V was pared by 0 bases and J by 4 bases, with 14 bases between. Germline V gene data show CDR1 as SGHRS and CDR2 as YFSETQ. CDR3 length equals 16 residues.

This clone occurred once. The rearrangement joins TRBV7-2 to TRBJ2-3; TRBD2 agrees at 9 bases. The CDR3 contains 17 residues. The junction had 8 bases not matched to a gene; V was cut back by 1 base and J by 3 bases. From germline, CDR1 is SGHTA and CDR2 FQGNSA. DNA for the CDR3: TGTGCCAGCAGCTTAGGCCGCCTAGCGGGGCCAACAGATACGCAGTATTTT. This sequence encodes CASSLGRLAGPTDTQYF. Full variable domain (outside the CDR3, taken from reference TRBV7-2 and TRBJ2-3): GAGVSQSPSNKVTEKGKDVELRCDPISGHTALYWYRQSLGQGLEFLIYFQGNSAPDKSGLPSDRFSAERTGGSVSTLTIQRTQQEDSAVYLCASSLGRLAGPTDTQYFGPGTRLTVL.

There are a few counts of this clone. CDR3 in DNA: TGTGCCAGCAGCTTAAGGGGTAGGACTCTCGGGTTCACTGAAGCTTTCTTT. This translates into CASSLRGRTLGFTEAFF. The rearrangement joins TRBV7-3 to TRBJ1-1; D gene unclear. Trimming left V 1 base short and J 4 bases short, with 19 bases between. CDR3 length equals 17 residues. Germline CDR1 SGHTA, CDR2 FQGTGA.

The genes are TRBV5-4 and TRBJ1-6, with a possible D match to TRBD1 (5 bases). Trimming stripped 4 bases from V and 8 bases from J, with 13 bases between. The CDR3 spans 14 residues. From germline, CDR1 is SGHNT and CDR2 YYREEE (reference sequence). The CDR3 region has the DNA TGTGCCAGCAGCGGGGCGGAAGTGGATTCACCCCTCCACTTT. Its translation: CASSGAEVDSPLHF. Based on the CDR3 plus reference TRBV5-4 and TRBJ1-6, the full variable domain is ETGVTQSPTHLIKTRGQQVTLRCSSQSGHNTVSWYQQALGQGPQFIFQYYREEENGRGNFPPRFSGLQFPNYSSELNVNALELDDSALYLCASSGAEVDSPLHFGNGTRLTVT.

J is TRBJ2-7 and V is TRBV9; D remains unclear. The CDR3 length is 14 residues. The V end lost 3 bases, the J end lost 0 bases, and 10 bases lay between the germline ends. CDR1 and CDR2 from the germline V gene are SGDLS and YYNGEE. The CDR3 DNA sequence: TGTGCCAGCAGCGCACGTCTGGCCTCCTACGAGCAGTACTTC. This encodes CASSARLASYEQYF.

The V and J genes are TRBV7-9 and TRBJ2-7; possibly TRBD1 for D (6 bases). The V gene lost 3 bases and the J gene lost 5 bases, with 14 bases spanning the gap. CDR1 is SEHNR and CDR2 is FQNEAQ in the germline V gene (reference sequence). The CDR3 runs to 14 residues. The CDR3: CASSFFQGRHEQYF. Here the CDR3 DNA reads TGTGCCAGCAGCTTCTTCCAGGGGCGCCACGAGCAGTACTTC.

This rearrangement joins TRBV9 to TRBJ1-1; tentatively, D is TRBD1 (5 bases). The CDR3 has 13 residues. Germline V gene sequence: CDR1 SGDLS, CDR2 YYNGEE. V lost 4 bases, J lost 2 bases, and 9 bases lay in between. CDR3 DNA: TGTGCCAGCAGCTTTCGGACAAACACTGAAGCTTTCTTT. It encodes CASSFRTNTEAFF.

The chain recombines TRBV7-6 with TRBJ2-7; 12 bases are a match to TRBD1. J gave up 5 bases and V 6 bases, and 11 bases lay outside the gene matches. Germline loops: CDR1 SGHVS, CDR2 FNYEAQ. The CDR3 contains 16 residues. The DNA of the CDR3 is TGTGCCAGCAGTCCTAAAACCGGGACAGGGGGCAACGAGCAGTACTTC. Its protein is CASSPKTGTGGNEQYF.

This chain uses TRBV6-1 with TRBJ2-7, with 9 bases aligning to TRBD1. CDR1 MNHNS and CDR2 SASEGT come from the germline V gene. V dropped 3 bases and J dropped 3; count of bases not matched to a gene: 9. This CDR3 is built from 16 residues. The CDR3 bases are TGTGCCAGCAGTGATTCGACAGGGGGTAGGAACTACGAGCAGTACTTC. It yields the protein CASSDSTGGRNYEQYF.

This clone is deemed medium-sized. V usage is TRBV30 and J usage is TRBJ2-7; D is ambiguous. V gave up 3 bases and J gave up 3 bases, with 12 bases separating them. The CDR3 covers 13 residues. The germline CDR1 and CDR2 sequences are GTSNPN and SVGIG (reference sequence). For the CDR3, the DNA is TGTGCCTGGAGGCCGGTAGGAAACTACGAGCAGTACTTC. It yields the protein CAWRPVGNYEQYF.

The chain employs TRBV6-1 and TRBJ1-5, with unresolved D. This CDR3 comprises 11 residues. With 4 bases removed from V and 4 bases from J, the gap between germline ends came to 2 bases. Germline lookup yields CDR1 MNHNS and CDR2 SASEGT. The CDR3 DNA sequence: TGTGCCAGCAGTGTTAATCAGCCCCAGCATTTT. Translating gives CASSVNQPQHF.

V gene TRBV7-6 combines with J gene TRBJ2-5, with 11 bases identical to TRBD2. V dropped 7 bases and J dropped 5; count of bases not matched to a gene: 12. Germline V CDR1 and CDR2: SGHVS, FNYEAQ. The CDR3 is made up of 16 amino acids. In nucleotides, the CDR3 is TGTGCCAGCACCCATTTTAGCGGGGGGGCCGGGGAGACCCAGTACTTC. This translates into CASTHFSGGAGETQYF.

The chain is built from TRBV7-9 and TRBJ2-2, with 8 bases lining up with TRBD1. Per the germline V gene, CDR1 is SEHNR and CDR2 is FQNEAQ (reference sequence). V gave up 5 bases and J gave up 10 bases; unmatched junction bases: 12. The CDR3 is 15 amino acids. CDR3 sequence (DNA): TGTGCCAGCAGCCCGTGGACAGGGAAAGTCGAGGAGCTGTTTTTT. The encoded protein is CASSPWTGKVEELFF.

The rearrangement links TRBV30 to TRBJ1-6, with a possible D match to TRBD1 (5 bases). The germline CDR1 and CDR2 sequences are GTSNPN and SVGIG (reference sequence). The V end was cut by 0 bases, the J end by 6 bases, with 12 bases between. This CDR3 contains 15 residues. The CDR3 sequence: CAWSVLTGTNSPLHF. The CDR3 nucleotides read TGTGCCTGGAGTGTTTTAACAGGCACTAATTCACCCCTCCACTTT. Using reference TRBV30 and TRBJ1-6 for the parts outside the CDR3, the full variable domain is SQTIHQWPATLVQPVGSPLSLECTVEGTSNPNLYWYRQAAGRGLQLLFYSVGIGQISSEVPQNLSASRPQDRQFILSSKKLLLSDSGFYLCAWSVLTGTNSPLHFGNGTRLTVT.

The J gene is TRBJ2-7, the V gene TRBV6-1, with 9 bases fitting TRBD1. CDR3 length: 14 amino acids. Germline V lookup: CDR1 MNHNS, CDR2 SASEGT. The V gene end was trimmed by 3 bases and the J gene end by 5 bases; junction bases not matched to a gene: 5. The CDR3 DNA sequence: TGTGCCAGCAGTGAGGGGACAGGGTTCAACGAGCAGTACTTC. Translated, it gives CASSEGTGFNEQYF.

This sequence joins TRBV6-5 and TRBJ2-7, with D uncertain. CDR1 and CDR2 from the germline V gene are MNHEY and SVGAGI. The CDR3 loop spans 13 amino acids. The ends were cut back, 5 bases at V and 3 bases at J, with 11 bases in the middle. This CDR3 reads CASSGQQLYEQYF. In DNA form, the CDR3 reads TGTGCCAGCAGTGGTCAGCAGCTCTACGAGCAGTACTTC.

The rearrangement links TRBV5-1 to TRBJ1-5; 7 bases are shared with TRBD1. Trimming removed 3 bases from V and 7 bases from J; junction bases left unmatched: 4. The CDR3 contains 13 residues. CDR1 is SGHRS, CDR2 YFSETQ, per germline. This CDR3 reads CASSSTGPQPQHF. The CDR3 bases are TGCGCCAGCAGCTCGACAGGGCCCCAGCCCCAGCATTTT. The full variable domain, rest sourced from reference TRBV5-1 and TRBJ1-5, is KAGVTQTPRYLIKTRGQQVTLSCSPISGHRSVSWYQQTPGQGLQFLFEYFSETQRNKGNFPGRFSGRQFSNSRSEMNVSTLELGDSALYLCASSSTGPQPQHFGDGTRLSIL.

J is TRBJ1-1 and V is TRBV13; possibly TRBD1 for D (5 bases). The CDR3 spans 12 residues. Germline-derived CDR1 and CDR2 are PRHDT and FYEKMQ (reference sequence). V was pared by 10 bases and J by 5 bases, with 14 bases between. DNA for the CDR3: TGTGCCACGAGCAGGGAACGTACTGAAGCTTTCTTT. Translation: CATSRERTEAFF.

The chain employs TRBV9 and TRBJ1-2; TRBD1 aligns across 8 bases. Germline assignment: CDR1 SGDLS and CDR2 YYNGEE. This CDR3 has 15 residues. Germline trimming cut 0 bases from V and 8 bases from J; bases unmatched to any gene: 9. This CDR3 reads CASSVEARQGQGYTF. CDR3 nucleotides: TGTGCCAGCAGCGTAGAGGCCCGACAGGGGCAAGGCTACACCTTC.

The CDR3 region has the DNA TGTGCCAGCAGCTTCAGGGGCGGGAGGACTGAAGCTTTCTTT. This translates into CASSFRGGRTEAFF. V usage is TRBV5-4 and J usage is TRBJ1-1; possibly TRBD1 for D (6 bases). The V gene lost 2 bases and the J gene lost 5 bases, with 13 bases spanning the gap. Per germline, CDR1 SGHNT and CDR2 YYREEE (reference sequence). This CDR3 is built from 14 residues.

The V and J genes are TRBV5-1 and TRBJ2-2; D uncertain. Trimming pared 5 bases from V and 0 bases from J, leaving 11 bases between. Germline CDR1 SGHRS, CDR2 YFSETQ. The CDR3 length is 15 residues. The CDR3 reads CASSSYVPNTGELFF. DNA of the CDR3: TGCGCCAGCAGTAGCTACGTACCGAACACCGGGGAGCTGTTTTTT.

This sequence joins TRBV7-9 and TRBJ1-1; D gene ambiguous. CDR3 length: 15 residues. CDR1 is SEHNR and CDR2 is FQNEAQ in the germline V gene (reference sequence). V lost 5 bases and J lost 6, with 19 bases in between. The CDR3 DNA is TGTGCCAGCAGCCCAGCCCCCCCTAATTTCCCTGAAGCTTTCTTT. Translation gives CASSPAPPNFPEAFF.

The chain joins TRBV4-3 to TRBJ2-1; D remains unclear. CDR3 length equals 15 residues. Trimming took 0 bases from V and 3 from J, leaving 9 bases between them. The germline V gene has CDR1 LGHNA and CDR2 YSLEER. Here the CDR3 DNA reads TGCGCCAGCAGCCAAGATCGGAACAGCTACAATGAGCAGTTCTTC. Translating it yields CASSQDRNSYNEQFF.

The gene calls are TRBV9 and TRBJ2-3; D is uncertain. This CDR3 has 15 amino acids. V lost 0 bases, J lost 0 bases, and 8 bases lay in between. Per the germline V gene, CDR1 is SGDLS and CDR2 is YYNGEE. The CDR3 bases are TGTGCCAGCAGCGTAGCCAGTGCTAGCACAGATACGCAGTATTTT. Encoded protein: CASSVASASTDTQYF.

The gene calls are TRBV6-5 and TRBJ2-6, with no clear D. The CDR3 runs 13 residues. CDR1 and CDR2 from the germline V gene are MNHEY and SVGAGI. Trimming shortened V by 5 bases and J by 2 bases, and 4 bases separated the two germline ends. CDR3 sequence (DNA): TGTGCCAGCAGTCCTGCTGGGGCCAACGTCCTGACTTTC. This encodes CASSPAGANVLTF.